This T cell receptor beta chain was identified in a study of blood T cell repertoires in COVID-19 (dated by TCRdb to 2020 to 2022). Background on the whole study: Samples covering the acute and convalescent phases of COVID-19 were provided by collaborators in the United States, Italy and Spain. The material from the prospective study consisted of cDNA or gDNA derived from T cells, B-cell-depleted T cells, or PBMCs. The dataset comprised deeply sampled blood TCRbeta repertoires from subjects exposed to, actively infected with, or recovered from COVID-19. The repertoires were released in a freely available public database meant as a resource for research on the immune response to SARS-CoV-2. The samples were drawn from two sources: the first 160 participants of the ongoing ImmuneRACE study, and fewer than 1,500 subjects contributed by 6 global collaborators. The sample metadata nearly always contained a de-identified subject ID, COVID-19 status, age in years and sex. Where HLA class I and class II types were available, the types were taken from metadata supplied by the sample provider, not from assay-based typing. Results the study describes overall, beyond this receptor: The quantity of clinical and demographic metadata differed by source and by participant and was supplied without curation.

The immunoSEQ Assay, a bias-controlled multiplex PCR, was used to amplify TCRbeta CDR3 regions from genomic DNA. The authors' analysis ran thus. The number of nucleated cells in each sample was estimated by amplification of reference gene primers within the assay. Sequence reads were collapsed and filtered to measure the absolute abundance of every unique TCRbeta CDR3 rearrangement. For each sample, productive Simpson clonality was calculated as the square root of Simpson's diversity index over productive rearrangements. What TCRdb holds here is the immuneACCESS table cut down to in-frame rearrangements. Part of the clones is not present; checked against another copy, under half of the missing clones reflect an unresolved V gene, and the others are unexplained. Clone size and the V and J calls come from that table; the DNA yielded D and trimming. The sample table records approximately 160,000 clones; more than 75% of these occur just once. The ten top clones hold approximately 5.4% of the sample.

Spanning cysteine to phenylalanine, the CDR3 consists of 15 amino acids. The CDR3 DNA has 45 bases and is translated from base 1. Per the germline V gene, SGHDT is the CDR1 and YYEEEE is the CDR2. V is reduced by 5 bases and J by 8 bases, leaving a spacing of 20 bases between them. Participants in the prospective study were enrolled through a virtual design, were aged roughly 18 to 100 years, and lived in under 25 United States geographic areas. In the prospective study, participants were assigned to cohorts based on the clinical history participants reported in a screening survey and a study questionnaire. ImmuneRACE Cohort 3 recovered participants were defined by two consecutive negative NP/OP PCR tests, healthcare professional clearance, or symptom resolution. In the prospective study, mobile phlebotomists collected whole blood, serum and a nasopharyngeal or oropharyngeal swab from each participant. Additional blood draws and questionnaires over an approximately two-month period could optionally be provided by prospective study participants. Before DNA extraction, prospective study blood samples were shipped either frozen or at room temperature.

A remark on this clone: Its antigen is unknown. The sample holds no much larger clone one base away, and base qualities are not on file.

The sequence is built from TRBV5-6 and TRBJ1-3; TRBD1 could be the D gene, as 5 bases match. Sequencing was done on a sample of PBMCs or T cells enriched from blood (not recorded which). This clonotype originated in a man in his forties who had recovered from COVID-19. This receptor has the CDR3 CASSRPGPGRDTIYF. The DNA is as follows: TGTGCCAGCAGTAGGCCGGGACCAGGGAGGGACACCATATATTTT.